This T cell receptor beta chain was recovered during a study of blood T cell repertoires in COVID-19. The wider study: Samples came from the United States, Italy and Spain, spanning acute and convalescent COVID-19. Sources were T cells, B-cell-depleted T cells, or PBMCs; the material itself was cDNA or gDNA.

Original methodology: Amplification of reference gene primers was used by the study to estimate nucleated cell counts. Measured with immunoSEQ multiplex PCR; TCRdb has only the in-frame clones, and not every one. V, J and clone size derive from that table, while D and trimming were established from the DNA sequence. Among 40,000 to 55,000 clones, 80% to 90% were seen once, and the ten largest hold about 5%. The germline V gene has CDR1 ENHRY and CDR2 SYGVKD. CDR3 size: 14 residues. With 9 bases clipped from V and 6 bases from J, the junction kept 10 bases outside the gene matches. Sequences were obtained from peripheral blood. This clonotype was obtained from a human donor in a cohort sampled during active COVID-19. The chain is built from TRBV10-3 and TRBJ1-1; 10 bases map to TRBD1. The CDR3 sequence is CAMGTGANGAEAFF. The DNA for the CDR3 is TGTGCCATGGGGACAGGGGCGAATGGCGCTGAAGCTTTCTTT.